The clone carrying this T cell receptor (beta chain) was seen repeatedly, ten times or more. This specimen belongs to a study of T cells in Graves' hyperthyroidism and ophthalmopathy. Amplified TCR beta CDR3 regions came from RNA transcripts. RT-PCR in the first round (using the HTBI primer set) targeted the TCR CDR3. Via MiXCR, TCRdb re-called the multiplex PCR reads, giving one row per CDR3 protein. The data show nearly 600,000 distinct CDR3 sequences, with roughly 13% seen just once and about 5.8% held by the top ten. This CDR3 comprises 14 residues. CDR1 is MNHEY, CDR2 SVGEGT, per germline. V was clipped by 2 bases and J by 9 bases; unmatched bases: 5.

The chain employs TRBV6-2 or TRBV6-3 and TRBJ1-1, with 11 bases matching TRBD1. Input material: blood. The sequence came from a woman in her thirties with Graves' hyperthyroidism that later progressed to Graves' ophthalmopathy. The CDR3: CASSYAGTGGKAFF. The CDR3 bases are TGTGCCAGCAGTTACGCCGGGACAGGGGGAAAAGCTTTCTTT.